What follows are 30 T cell receptor beta chains derived from one specimen sequenced in a study of blood T cell repertoires in COVID-19. Produced via immunoSEQ multiplex PCR; TCRdb's table is partial and in-frame only. The table has approximately 240,000 clones, around 90% seen once. Sequencing was performed on peripheral blood. The receptors derive from a man aged 25 to 40 with COVID-19, enrolled during active disease.

The rearrangement uses TRBV9 and TRBJ2-5, with 10 nucleotides matching TRBD2. The CDR3 is 16 amino acids. V was clipped by 0 bases and J by 5 bases; unmatched bases: 7. CDR1 is SGDLS, CDR2 YYNGEE, per germline. CDR3 in DNA: TGTGCCAGCAGCGTAGATTTAGCGGGGGGCGCGGAGACCCAGTACTTC. Translation gives CASSVDLAGGAETQYF.

This chain connects TRBV19 to TRBJ1-6, with 7 bases aligning to TRBD1. Germline V gene data show CDR1 as LNHDA and CDR2 as SQIVND (reference sequence). The CDR3 runs to 14 residues. V lost 7 bases, J lost 7 bases, and 7 bases stayed unmatched. The CDR3 loop reads CASNLGTANSPLHF. The CDR3 DNA is TGTGCCAGTAACCTCGGGACAGCAAATTCACCCCTCCACTTT.

The count of this clone is one. This sequence joins TRBV18 and TRBJ1-1, with a possible D match to TRBD1 (5 bases). Between the trimmed V and J ends, which lost 0 bases and 2 bases, there was a span of 10 bases. CDR1 is KGHSH and CDR2 is LQKENI in the germline V gene. This CDR3 has 15 residues. CDR3 nucleotide sequence: TGTGCCAGCTCACCACCTGGGGGGATTAACACTGAAGCTTTCTTT. Translated, it gives CASSPPGGINTEAFF.

The table lists this clone with a few counts. This chain uses TRBV19 with TRBJ2-5; 7 bases are shared with TRBD1. The CDR3 contains 15 residues. The V and J ends lost 6 bases and 1 base, in that order; junction bases with no gene match: 8. Germline V gene lookup returns CDR1 LNHDA and CDR2 SQIVND (reference sequence). In DNA form, the CDR3 reads TGTGCCAGTAGCATTGGACAGGATATCCAAGAGACCCAGTACTTC. Protein sequence: CASSIGQDIQETQYF.

V is TRBV7-9 and J is TRBJ1-5, with a tentative D call TRBD1 (6 bases). The V and J ends lost 5 bases and 1 base respectively, with 12 bases between them. The germline V gene has CDR1 SEHNR and CDR2 FQNEAQ (reference sequence). The CDR3 has 15 amino acids. The CDR3 nucleotides read TGTGCCAGCAGCAAATGGACAGAGAGCAATCAGCCCCAGCATTTT. It yields the protein CASSKWTESNQPQHF.

The CDR3 bases are TGTGCCAGTAGTCCGGGGGTTTTTGGCACAGATACGCAGTATTTT. The encoded protein is CASSPGVFGTDTQYF. The chain joins TRBV19 to TRBJ2-3; D is possibly TRBD2 (6 bases). CDR1 LNHDA and CDR2 SQIVND come from the germline V gene (reference sequence). Trimming stripped 5 bases from V and 1 base from J, with 13 bases between. The length of the CDR3 is 15 residues.

The J gene is TRBJ2-2, the V gene TRBV6-5, with D possibly being TRBD2 (6 bases). CDR3 size: 13 residues. The germline V and J ends were trimmed by 8 bases and 4 bases, with 11 bases remaining between them. Germline V gene lookup returns CDR1 MNHEY and CDR2 SVGAGI. CDR3: CASGDLVTGELFF. The CDR3 coding sequence is TGTGCCAGCGGGGACTTGGTCACCGGGGAGCTGTTTTTT.

The V gene is TRBV11-2, the J gene TRBJ2-7; TRBD2 aligns across 7 bases. This CDR3 is 18 amino acids long. Looked up from germline, CDR1 is SGHAT and CDR2 is FQNNGV. Trimming at V came to 3 bases and at J to 0 bases, leaving 14 bases not matched to a gene. The CDR3 sequence is CASSFRAPGLADSYEQYF. The CDR3 region has the DNA TGTGCCAGCAGCTTTAGGGCCCCAGGGCTAGCGGACTCCTACGAGCAGTACTTC.

The chain has TRBV4-1 and TRBJ1-6; TRBD1 aligns across 8 bases. The CDR3 length is 16 residues. The V segment lost 0 bases and the J segment 8 bases; nucleotides outside the gene matches: 6. From germline, CDR1 is MGHRA and CDR2 YSYEKL. For the CDR3, the DNA is TGCGCCAGCAGCCAAGATGATGGCAGGGGGCATTCACCCCTCCACTTT. It encodes CASSQDDGRGHSPLHF.

The V and J genes are TRBV7-9 and TRBJ1-1, with D possibly matching TRBD1 (6 bases). This CDR3 spans 15 amino acids. V was cut by 5 bases and J by 2 bases, with 15 bases left in between. Germline V gene data show CDR1 as SEHNR and CDR2 as FQNEAQ (reference sequence). The CDR3 coding sequence is TGTGCCAGCAGCCAGCGACAGGCCCATAACACTGAAGCTTTCTTT. Translating it yields CASSQRQAHNTEAFF.

The chain employs TRBV2 and TRBJ1-1; D gene uncertain. The germline gives CDR1 SNHLY, CDR2 FYNNEI. The CDR3 spans 13 residues. Trimming removed 3 bases at V and 5 bases at J, with 10 bases between. The CDR3 loop reads CASSDLPGTEAFF. CDR3 in DNA: TGTGCCAGCAGTGACTTACCGGGAACTGAAGCTTTCTTT.

This chain joins TRBV6-5 and TRBJ2-5, with a possible D match to TRBD1 (5 bases). This CDR3 is 14 amino acids long. CDR1 and CDR2 from the germline V gene are MNHEY and SVGAGI. The ends were cut back, 0 bases at V and 2 bases at J, with 7 bases in the middle. The CDR3 DNA reads as TGTGCCAGCAGTTACTCCCAGGGTCAAGAGACCCAGTACTTC. As protein: CASSYSQGQETQYF.

V gene TRBV6-4 combines with J gene TRBJ1-2; possible D gene TRBD1, 6 bases. Germline CDR1 reads MRHNA; CDR2 reads SNTAGT. This CDR3 has 13 residues. Deletions cut 2 bases from V and 8 bases from J, with 12 bases between. In nucleotides, the CDR3 is TGTGCCAGCAGTGACGGGACACAGACCGGCTACACCTTC. Amino acids: CASSDGTQTGYTF.

This chain connects TRBV25-1 to TRBJ2-3; TRBD1 aligns across 7 bases. The CDR3 spans 15 residues. Germline V gene data show CDR1 as MGHDK and CDR2 as SYGVNS. V lost 3 bases and J lost 4; bases outside the gene matches: 7. The chain's CDR3 is CASSETGLGPDTQYF. The DNA of the CDR3 is TGTGCCAGCAGTGAGACAGGGTTGGGACCAGATACGCAGTATTTT.

V and J are TRBV3-1 (or the pseudogene TRBV3-2) and TRBJ1-2; D unresolved. The CDR3 length is 13 residues. Germline lookup yields CDR1 LGHDT and CDR2 YNNKEL (reference sequence). V was pared by 0 bases and J by 10 bases, with 12 bases between. The CDR3: CASSQEGRGIYTF. CDR3 sequence (DNA): TGTGCCAGCAGCCAAGAAGGGAGAGGGATCTACACCTTC.

The rearrangement uses TRBV5-6 and TRBJ1-1, with a possible D match to TRBD1 (5 bases). Looked up from germline, CDR1 is SGHDT and CDR2 is YYEEEE. The V end lost 4 bases, the J end lost 0 bases, and 16 bases lay between the germline ends. This CDR3 has 16 amino acids. CDR3 in amino acids: CASSTRGRELNTEAFF. Here the CDR3 DNA reads TGTGCCAGCAGCACCCGGGGGAGGGAGCTGAACACTGAAGCTTTCTTT.

The rearrangement uses TRBV9 and TRBJ2-3; 7 bases line up with TRBD2. Per the germline V gene, CDR1 is SGDLS and CDR2 is YYNGEE. This CDR3 contains 15 residues. Trimming removed 3 bases from V and 2 bases from J; junction bases left unmatched: 6. The CDR3 region has the DNA TGTGCCAGCAGCGGAAGCGGGGCGATCACAGATACGCAGTATTTT. Translation gives CASSGSGAITDTQYF.

V is TRBV7-2 and J is TRBJ2-2; D may be TRBD1 (5 bases). CDR1 is SGHTA, CDR2 FQGNSA, per germline. The CDR3 runs 14 residues. Deletions cut 3 bases from V and 5 bases from J, with 10 bases between. The CDR3 loop is CASSLGRNTGELFF. CDR3 coding DNA: TGTGCCAGCAGCTTGGGGCGTAATACCGGGGAGCTGTTTTTT.

This chain uses TRBV19 with TRBJ2-1, with TRBD1 as a possible D gene (5 bases). Germline-derived CDR1 and CDR2 are LNHDA and SQIVND (reference sequence). Trimming pared 1 base from V and 10 bases from J, leaving 20 bases between. There are 16 residues in the CDR3. In DNA form, the CDR3 reads TGTGCCAGTAGTATAGGCCTCGCCTCAGGGCAGGGAGAGCAGTTCTTC. Amino acids: CASSIGLASGQGEQFF.

V and J are TRBV25-1 and TRBJ1-6; D remains ambiguous. The germline gives CDR1 MGHDK, CDR2 SYGVNS. V was trimmed by 6 bases and J by 8 bases, leaving 11 bases between them. The CDR3 is made up of 13 amino acids. CDR3 coding DNA: TGTGCCAGCAGAACAGTGGAGGATTCACCCCTCCACTTT. Translated: CASRTVEDSPLHF.

The rearrangement uses TRBV5-5 and TRBJ1-5; D remains unclear. Germline lookup yields CDR1 SGHKS and CDR2 YYEKEE (reference sequence). Trimming cost V 4 bases and J 2 bases, with 16 bases left between them. The CDR3 loop spans 16 amino acids. The CDR3 spells CASSPRPGWGNQPQHF. In DNA, the CDR3 is TGTGCCAGCAGCCCGAGACCCGGGTGGGGCAATCAGCCCCAGCATTTT. Complete variable domain (other parts from reference TRBV5-5 and TRBJ1-5): DAGVTQSPTHLIKTRGQQVTLRCSPISGHKSVSWYQQVLGQGPQFIFQYYEKEERGRGNFPDRFSARQFPNYSSELNVNALLLGDSALYLCASSPRPGWGNQPQHFGDGTRLSIL.

This clone was recorded once. The chain combines TRBV24-1 with TRBJ2-3; 11 nucleotides line up with TRBD2. CDR3 length: 16 residues. The ends lost 4 bases at V and 2 bases at J; junction bases unmatched: 4. The germline gives CDR1 KGHDR, CDR2 SFDVKD. The CDR3 loop is CATSDASGGLTDTQYF. The CDR3 nucleotides are TGTGCCACCAGTGACGCTAGCGGGGGGCTCACAGATACGCAGTATTTT.

The rearrangement uses TRBV27 and TRBJ2-3, with TRBD1 matching over 7 bases. V trimming: 5 bases; J trimming: 0 bases; junction bases outside the gene matches: 5. The germline V gene encodes CDR1 MNHEY and CDR2 SMNVEV (reference sequence). The CDR3 spans 15 residues. This chain's CDR3 is CASSIRDRSTDTQYF. CDR3 sequence (DNA): TGTGCCAGCAGTATCCGGGACAGAAGCACAGATACGCAGTATTTT.

V usage is TRBV29-1 and J usage is TRBJ2-2, with 8 bases that match TRBD1. With 2 bases clipped from V and 4 bases from J, the junction kept 3 bases outside the gene matches. Per germline, CDR1 SQVTM and CDR2 ANQGSEA. The CDR3 is 14 residues long. The CDR3 reads CSVEQGAGTGELFF. In nucleotides, the CDR3 is TGCAGCGTTGAACAGGGGGCGGGCACCGGGGAGCTGTTTTTT.

V and J are TRBV6-5 and TRBJ1-2, with a weak D call TRBD1 (6 bases). This CDR3 spans 16 amino acids. Trimming stripped 2 bases from V and 6 bases from J, with 19 bases between. Germline V gene sequence: CDR1 MNHEY, CDR2 SVGAGI. For the CDR3, the DNA is TGTGCCAGCAGTTACGGGGGCTCTGTGGTGACTCATGGCTACACCTTC. It translates to CASSYGGSVVTHGYTF.

This chain connects TRBV19 to TRBJ1-6, with D hard to call. V was shortened by 5 bases and J by 5 bases, with 13 bases between the two germline ends. CDR1 is LNHDA, CDR2 SQIVND, per germline (reference sequence). There are 15 residues in the CDR3. As DNA, the CDR3 is TGTGCCAGTAGTTTTCTGAGACTGAATAATTCACCCCTCCACTTT. Translation: CASSFLRLNNSPLHF.

The chain links TRBV4-1 to TRBJ1-2; D is undetermined. CDR1 and CDR2 from the germline V gene are MGHRA and YSYEKL. Trimming removed 4 bases at V and 4 bases at J, with 19 bases between. CDR3 length: 16 amino acids. The CDR3 spells CASSPGLRTDTYGYTF. CDR3 nucleotide sequence: TGCGCCAGCAGCCCCGGACTTCGGACGGATACCTATGGCTACACCTTC.

This sequence joins TRBV7-9 and TRBJ1-1; no firm D call. The CDR3 consists of 15 residues. Per the germline V gene, CDR1 is SEHNR and CDR2 is FQNEAQ (reference sequence). V shed 3 bases and J shed 0 bases, with 11 bases lying between them. The CDR3 loop is CASSLSDNMNTEAFF. CDR3 nucleotide sequence: TGTGCCAGCAGCTTGTCAGACAACATGAACACTGAAGCTTTCTTT.

The V gene is TRBV9, the J gene TRBJ2-5, with D possibly being TRBD2 (5 bases). Per germline, CDR1 SGDLS and CDR2 YYNGEE. The CDR3 runs 14 residues. The V gene lost 2 bases and the J gene lost 3 bases, with 11 bases spanning the gap. The CDR3 spells CASSVGLAKETQYF. DNA for the CDR3: TGTGCCAGCAGCGTCGGACTCGCTAAAGAGACCCAGTACTTC.

This clone was detected once. The chain combines TRBV7-9 with TRBJ1-6; a possible D gene is TRBD1 (5 bases). Trimming removed 5 bases at V and 7 bases at J, with 12 bases between. Germline-derived CDR1 and CDR2 are SEHNR and FQNEAQ (reference sequence). The CDR3 sequence is 14 residues long. The CDR3 loop reads CASSQSQGNSPLHF. The CDR3 coding sequence is TGTGCCAGCAGCCAGAGTCAGGGAAATTCACCCCTCCACTTT.